The present entry profiles one T cell receptor (beta chain) with its context. Its antigen is undetermined. These data come from a study of CD4+ T cells in melanoma. Looked up from germline, CDR1 is SGHTA and CDR2 is FQGTGA. Trimming took 5 bases from V and 0 from J, leaving 14 bases between them. This CDR3 contains 16 residues. General study points: Neoantigen-specific CD4+ T cells in melanoma reportedly had diverse differentiation states.

Sequenced by immunoSEQ multiplex PCR; TCRdb stores in-frame clones only, minus some. The sample comprises more than 15,000 clones, more than 70% of which are singletons, and 9.5% to 15% rests with the top ten. The sequenced sample consisted of cells from a culture (not recorded whether cultured in vitro). The origin of this receptor is a human donor with melanoma. The J gene is TRBJ2-1, the V gene TRBV7-3; D might be TRBD1 (5 bases). CDR3 sequence reads: CASSKNQGSSYNEQFF. The CDR3 DNA sequence: TGTGCCAGCAGCAAAAACCAGGGAAGCTCCTACAATGAGCAGTTCTTC.